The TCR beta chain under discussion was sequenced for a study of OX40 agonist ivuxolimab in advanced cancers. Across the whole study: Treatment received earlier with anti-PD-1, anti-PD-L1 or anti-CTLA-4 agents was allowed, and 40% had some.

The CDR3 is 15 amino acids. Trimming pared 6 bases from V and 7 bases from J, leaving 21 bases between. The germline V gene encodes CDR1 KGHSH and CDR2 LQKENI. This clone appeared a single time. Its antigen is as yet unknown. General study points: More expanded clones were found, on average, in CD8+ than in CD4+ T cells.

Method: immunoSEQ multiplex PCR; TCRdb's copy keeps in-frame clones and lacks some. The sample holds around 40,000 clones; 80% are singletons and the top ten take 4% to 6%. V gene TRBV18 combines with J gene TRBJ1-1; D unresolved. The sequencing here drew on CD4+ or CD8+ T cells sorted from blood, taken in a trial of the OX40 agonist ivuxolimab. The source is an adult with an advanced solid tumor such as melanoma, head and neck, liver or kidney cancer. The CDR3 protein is CASSDLGRSAGEAFF. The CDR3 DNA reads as TGTGCCAGCTCGGACTTGGGAAGATCTGCTGGTGAAGCTTTCTTT.